The 23 T cell receptor beta chains listed next were all sequenced from one sample in a study of blood T cell repertoires in COVID-19. TCRdb's table, derived via immunoSEQ multiplex PCR, lists solely in-frame clones and lacks some. The sample has around 30,000 clones; around 87% are singletons. Sample: peripheral blood. These receptors all come from a man aged 55 to 70 with active COVID-19.

This chain joins TRBV7-9 and TRBJ1-3, with a weak D call TRBD1 (5 bases). CDR1 SEHNR and CDR2 FQNEAQ come from the germline V gene (reference sequence). CDR3 length equals 14 residues. Trimming stripped 5 bases from V and 4 bases from J, with 12 bases between. CDR3 coding DNA: TGTGCCAGCAGCCCCAGGGCAGACGGAAACACCATATATTTT. Residues: CASSPRADGNTIYF.

The rearrangement uses TRBV6-5 and TRBJ2-5, with D tentatively TRBD2 (6 bases). CDR1 is MNHEY, CDR2 SVGAGI, per germline. This CDR3 has 14 amino acids. Trimming removed 0 bases at V and 5 bases at J, with 10 bases between. The CDR3 DNA reads TGTGCCAGCAGTTACTCGTCGGGGAGGGAGACCCAGTACTTC. This codes for CASSYSSGRETQYF.

As to this clone: Other DNA variants within this sample encode the same CDR3. This chain links TRBV15 with TRBJ2-7, with TRBD2 as a possible D gene (6 bases). This CDR3 contains 16 residues. Germline V gene sequence: CDR1 LNHNV, CDR2 YYDKDF (reference sequence). The V end lost 1 base, the J end lost 0 bases, and 13 bases lay between the germline ends. CDR3 sequence reads: CATSRGVVRDSYEQYF. DNA for the CDR3: TGTGCCACCAGCAGAGGTGTGGTGCGGGACTCCTACGAGCAGTACTTC.

This clone came up a few times. The V call is TRBV30, the J call TRBJ1-1; D not resolved. V was cut by 4 bases and J by 1 base, with 7 bases left in between. The CDR3 has 12 residues. CDR1 is GTSNPN, CDR2 SVGIG, per germline (reference sequence). The CDR3 region is CAWNPGNTEAFF. CDR3 nucleotide sequence: TGTGCCTGGAATCCAGGGAACACTGAAGCTTTCTTT.

The rearrangement uses TRBV7-2 and TRBJ2-1; TRBD2 matches 8 bases. CDR3 length: 15 amino acids. The ends lost 0 bases at V and 9 bases at J; junction bases unmatched: 7. Germline lookup yields CDR1 SGHTA and CDR2 FQGNSA. CDR3 protein: CASSLATGGPIEQFF. The CDR3 DNA reads as TGTGCCAGCAGCTTAGCAACGGGAGGGCCAATTGAGCAGTTCTTC.

The chain joins TRBV5-4 to TRBJ2-3, with 8 bases fitting TRBD2. V was clipped by 5 bases and J by 8 bases; unmatched bases: 10. Per germline, CDR1 SGHNT and CDR2 YYREEE (reference sequence). The CDR3 sequence is 14 residues long. In nucleotides, the CDR3 is TGTGCCAGCAGGCCCGGGACTAGTGGCGGTACGCAGTATTTT. This translates into CASRPGTSGGTQYF.

The chain combines TRBV3-1 (or the pseudogene TRBV3-2) with TRBJ2-4, with TRBD1 matching 9 bases. CDR3 length: 13 residues. Looked up from germline, CDR1 is LGHDT and CDR2 is YNNKEL (reference sequence). J gave up 9 bases and V 5 bases, and 5 bases lay outside the gene matches. The CDR3 protein is CASSGDRVGIQYF. Written as DNA, the CDR3 is TGTGCCAGCAGCGGGGACAGGGTAGGCATTCAGTACTTC.

V and J are TRBV7-8 and TRBJ2-3; 11 bases fit TRBD2. The CDR3 sequence is 16 residues long. Germline-derived CDR1 and CDR2 are SGHVS and FQNEAQ. With V trimmed by 1 base and J by 3 bases, 3 bases remained unmatched. CDR3 coding DNA: TGTGCCAGCAGCTTAGTTAGCGGGGGGGCGACAGATACGCAGTATTTT. Translating gives CASSLVSGGATDTQYF.

The chain carries TRBV9 and TRBJ2-7; tentative D call: TRBD1 (6 bases). Trimming removed 3 bases from V and 3 bases from J, with 16 bases in between. Germline values: CDR1 SGDLS, CDR2 YYNGEE. The CDR3 has 15 amino acids. In DNA form, the CDR3 reads TGTGCCAGCAGCGCTGGGGACACCCTCCACTACGAGCAGTACTTC. This encodes CASSAGDTLHYEQYF. The whole variable domain, remainder taken from reference TRBV9 and TRBJ2-7, is DSGVTQTPKHLITATGQRVTLRCSPRSGDLSVYWYQQSLDQGLQFLIQYYNGEERAKGNILERFSAQQFPDLHSELNLSSLELGDSALYFCASSAGDTLHYEQYFGPGTRLTVT.

The chain is built from TRBV12-3 or TRBV12-4 and TRBJ2-7; D call uncertain. The CDR3 covers 12 residues. Trimming pared 3 bases from V and 0 bases from J, leaving 3 bases between. The CDR3 DNA sequence: TGTGCCAGCAGTTTCCTCTCCTACGAGCAGTACTTC. Translating gives CASSFLSYEQYF.

This clone was found a few times. V is TRBV7-8 and J is TRBJ1-1; 9 bases fit TRBD1. Germline CDR1 and CDR2: SGHVS and FQNEAQ. V was clipped by 0 bases and J by 3 bases; unmatched bases: 2. The CDR3 sequence is 15 residues long. The CDR3 DNA reads TGTGCCAGCAGCTTAGCGGGGACAGGGCACACTGAAGCTTTCTTT. Translated, it gives CASSLAGTGHTEAFF.

The V gene is TRBV11-2, the J gene TRBJ2-7, with D possibly being TRBD1 (6 bases). CDR1 is SGHAT, CDR2 FQNNGV, per germline. Deletions cut 1 base from V and 4 bases from J, with 11 bases between. The CDR3 sequence is 14 residues long. The CDR3, as DNA: TGTGCCAGCAGCTTAGTACAGGGCATATACGAGCAGTACTTC. As protein: CASSLVQGIYEQYF.

The CDR3 DNA is TGTGCCATCAGTCGACTAGCGGGGGATGGCGCAGATACGCAGTATTTT. Amino acid sequence: CAISRLAGDGADTQYF. The J gene is TRBJ2-3, the V gene TRBV10-3; 12 nucleotides line up with TRBD2. Germline V gene lookup returns CDR1 ENHRY and CDR2 SYGVKD. CDR3 length equals 16 residues. V trimming: 5 bases; J trimming: 4 bases; junction bases outside the gene matches: 7.

V is TRBV18 and J is TRBJ1-2; the D is unclear. The germline V and J ends were trimmed by 1 base and 4 bases, with 10 bases remaining between them. This CDR3 has 14 residues. CDR1 and CDR2 from the germline V gene are KGHSH and LQKENI. In DNA form, the CDR3 reads TGTGCCAGCTCACCACTAGCCACGAGCTATGGCTACACCTTC. Amino acids: CASSPLATSYGYTF. The whole variable domain, remainder taken from reference TRBV18 and TRBJ1-2, is NAGVMQNPRHLVRRRGQEARLRCSPMKGHSHVYWYRQLPEEGLKFMVYLQKENIIDESGMPKERFSAEFPKEGPSILRIQQVVRGDSAAYFCASSPLATSYGYTFGSGTRLTVV.

The chain's CDR3 is CASSLGGGALYEQYF. The DNA of the CDR3 is TGCGCCAGCAGCTTGGGCGGGGGGGCGTTGTACGAGCAGTACTTC. The chain has TRBV5-1 and TRBJ2-7; 9 bases agree with TRBD2. This CDR3 spans 15 amino acids. CDR1 is SGHRS, CDR2 YFSETQ, per germline. V shed 0 bases, J shed 4 bases, and the junction held 5 bases outside the gene matches.

This rearrangement joins TRBV5-1 to TRBJ1-1; TRBD1 matches 8 bases. This CDR3 is 15 amino acids long. Trimming took 2 bases from V and 3 from J; bases not matched to a gene: 6. From germline, CDR1 is SGHRS and CDR2 YFSETQ. CDR3 loop: CASSFQSGGYTEAFF. In nucleotides, the CDR3 is TGCGCCAGCAGCTTCCAGTCAGGGGGCTACACTGAAGCTTTCTTT.

The rearrangement links TRBV18 to TRBJ2-1; possibly TRBD2 for D (6 bases). The ends were cut back, 3 bases at V and 3 bases at J, with 12 bases in the middle. Per the germline V gene, CDR1 is KGHSH and CDR2 is LQKENI. The CDR3 runs to 15 residues. CDR3 sequence reads: CASSPVAENYNEQFF. In nucleotides, the CDR3 is TGTGCCAGCTCACCCGTAGCGGAGAACTACAATGAGCAGTTCTTC. Filled out from reference TRBV18 and TRBJ2-1, the complete variable domain reads NAGVMQNPRHLVRRRGQEARLRCSPMKGHSHVYWYRQLPEEGLKFMVYLQKENIIDESGMPKERFSAEFPKEGPSILRIQQVVRGDSAAYFCASSPVAENYNEQFFGPGTRLTVL.

This chain joins TRBV27 and TRBJ2-3; 9 bases match TRBD2. Germline loops: CDR1 MNHEY, CDR2 SMNVEV (reference sequence). The V gene end was trimmed by 5 bases and the J gene end by 4 bases; junction bases not matched to a gene: 19. The CDR3 runs to 19 residues. CDR3 amino acids: CASSPLGAGGGFLADTQYF. CDR3 in DNA: TGTGCCAGCAGTCCCCTAGGGGCGGGAGGGGGGTTTCTTGCAGATACGCAGTATTTT.

This chain's CDR3 is CASSLDRAETQYF. In DNA form, the CDR3 reads TGTGCCAGCAGCTTGGACAGGGCAGAGACCCAGTACTTC. The gene calls are TRBV7-9 and TRBJ2-5; the match to TRBD1 covers 8 bases. The germline gives CDR1 SEHNR, CDR2 FQNEAQ (reference sequence). The CDR3 totals 13 residues. Trimming cost V 3 bases and J 4 bases; bases outside gene matches: 1.

The chain has TRBV7-9 and TRBJ1-4; weak D call: TRBD1 (5 bases). Germline CDR1 SEHNR, CDR2 FQNEAQ (reference sequence). V was clipped by 5 bases and J by 4 bases, with 14 bases between them. This CDR3 comprises 15 residues. The CDR3 loop is CASSPPGTGNEKLFF. In DNA form, the CDR3 reads TGTGCCAGCAGCCCCCCGGGGACTGGTAATGAAAAACTGTTTTTT.

The V call is TRBV5-3, the J call TRBJ2-3, with a tentative D call TRBD2 (6 bases). TRBV5-3 is labeled an ORF, and its function is uncertain. CDR3 size: 16 residues. Trimming removed 1 base at V and 5 bases at J, with 17 bases between. The CDR3 sequence is CARSLLALARVDTQYF. Written as DNA, the CDR3 is TGTGCCAGAAGCTTGCTAGCGTTAGCGCGGGTAGATACGCAGTATTTT.

This clone was recorded only once. The chain employs TRBV19 and TRBJ1-1, with D possibly matching TRBD1 (6 bases). Germline V CDR1 and CDR2: LNHDA, SQIVND (reference sequence). The CDR3 extends over 15 amino acids. V lost 4 bases to trimming and J lost 4 bases, with 16 bases between them. The CDR3 DNA follows: TGTGCCAGTAGTACCTTTGGGGGAGGGGGCACTGAAGCTTTCTTT. This sequence encodes CASSTFGGGGTEAFF.

The chain is built from TRBV5-6 and TRBJ1-3; 8 nucleotides agree with TRBD1. Losses at the gene ends were 0 bases for V and 8 bases for J; bases not matched to a gene: 4. This CDR3 contains 14 residues. CDR1 and CDR2 (germline): SGHDT, YYEEEE. CDR3 sequence: CASSLVSGGHTIYF. The CDR3 coding sequence is TGTGCCAGCAGCTTGGTGTCAGGGGGCCACACCATATATTTT.